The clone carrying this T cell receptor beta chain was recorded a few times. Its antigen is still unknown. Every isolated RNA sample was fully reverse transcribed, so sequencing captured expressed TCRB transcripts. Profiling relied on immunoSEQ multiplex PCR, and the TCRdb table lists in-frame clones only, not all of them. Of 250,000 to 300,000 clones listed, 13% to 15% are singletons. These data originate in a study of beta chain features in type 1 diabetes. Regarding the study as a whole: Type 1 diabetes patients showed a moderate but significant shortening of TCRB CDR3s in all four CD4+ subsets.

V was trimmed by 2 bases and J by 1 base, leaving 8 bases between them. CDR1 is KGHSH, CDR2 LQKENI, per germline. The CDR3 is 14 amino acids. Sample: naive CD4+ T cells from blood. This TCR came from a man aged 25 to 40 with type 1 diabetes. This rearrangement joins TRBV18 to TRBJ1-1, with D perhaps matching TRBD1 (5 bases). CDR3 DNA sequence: TGTGCCAGCTCACCATATACAGGGAACACTGAAGCTTTCTTT. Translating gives CASSPYTGNTEAFF.